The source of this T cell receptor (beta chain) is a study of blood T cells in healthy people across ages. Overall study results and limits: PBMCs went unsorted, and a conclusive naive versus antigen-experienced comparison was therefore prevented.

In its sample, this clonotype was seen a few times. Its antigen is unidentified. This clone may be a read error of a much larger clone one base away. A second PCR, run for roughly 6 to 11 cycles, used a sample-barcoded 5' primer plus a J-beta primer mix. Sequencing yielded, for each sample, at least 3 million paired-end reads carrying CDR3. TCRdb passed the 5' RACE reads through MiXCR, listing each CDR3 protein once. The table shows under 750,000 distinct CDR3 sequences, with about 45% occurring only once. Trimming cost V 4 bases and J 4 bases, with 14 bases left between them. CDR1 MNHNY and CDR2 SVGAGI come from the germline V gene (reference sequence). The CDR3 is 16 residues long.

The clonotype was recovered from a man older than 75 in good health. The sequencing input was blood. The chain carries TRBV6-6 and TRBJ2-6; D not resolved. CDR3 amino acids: CASSSKICGGANVLTF. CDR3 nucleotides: TGTGCCAGCAGTTCTAAAATCTGTGGAGGGGCCAACGTCCTGACTTTC.